The source of this TCR beta chain is a study of blood T cell repertoires in COVID-19. Study-wide context: Material from acute and convalescent COVID-19 was sourced from the United States, Italy and Spain. The cDNA or gDNA used as material had been derived from T cells, B-cell-depleted T cells, or PBMCs.

This CDR3 contains 14 residues. Germline values: CDR1 LNHNV, CDR2 YYDKDF (reference sequence). V shed 4 bases and J shed 7 bases, with 13 bases lying between them. In the original analysis: From reference gene primer amplification, estimates of nucleated cell counts were derived. Repertoires were generated with immunoSEQ multiplex PCR, while TCRdb's copy carries only in-frame clones and drops some. The V and J calls and clone size are taken from that table; D and trimming were inferred from the DNA. Seen here are about 260,000 clones, roughly 90% observed once, and the top ten hold 4%. Source material: peripheral blood. The source is a man in his sixties who had recovered from COVID-19. V is TRBV15 and J is TRBJ1-4; possible D gene TRBD1, 6 bases. CDR3 bases: TGTGCCACCAGCACGGGGGGCCGGCGTGAAAAACTGTTTTTT. Protein sequence: CATSTGGRREKLFF.